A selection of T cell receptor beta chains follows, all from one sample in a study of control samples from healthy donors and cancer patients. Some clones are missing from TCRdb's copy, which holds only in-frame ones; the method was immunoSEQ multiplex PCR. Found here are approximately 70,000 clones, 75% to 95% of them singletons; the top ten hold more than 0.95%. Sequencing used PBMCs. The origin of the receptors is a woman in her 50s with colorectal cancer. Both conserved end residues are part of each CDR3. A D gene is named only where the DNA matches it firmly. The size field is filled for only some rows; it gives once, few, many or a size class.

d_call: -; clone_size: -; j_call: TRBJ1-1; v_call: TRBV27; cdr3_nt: TGTGCCAGCAGCTCCCCCCCTTTGAACACTGAAGCTTTCTTT; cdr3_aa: CASSSPPLNTEAFF
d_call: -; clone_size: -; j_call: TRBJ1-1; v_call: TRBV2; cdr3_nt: TGTGCCAGCAGTGTAGGACAGCTGAACACTGAAGCTTTCTTT; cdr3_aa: CASSVGQLNTEAFF
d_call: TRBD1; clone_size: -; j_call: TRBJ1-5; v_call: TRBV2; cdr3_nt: TGTGCCAGCAGTAAAGACAGGGACAAACCGCCCCAGCATTTT; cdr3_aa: CASSKDRDKPPQHF
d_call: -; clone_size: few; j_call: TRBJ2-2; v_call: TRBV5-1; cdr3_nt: TGCGCCAGCAGCCCCCGGGTTTCGAACACCGGGGAGCTGTTTTTT; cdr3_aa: CASSPRVSNTGELFF
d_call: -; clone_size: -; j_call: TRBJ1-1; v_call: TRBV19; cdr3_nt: TGTGCCAGTAGTGTCGACAGGACTGAAGCTTTCTTT; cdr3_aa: CASSVDRTEAFF
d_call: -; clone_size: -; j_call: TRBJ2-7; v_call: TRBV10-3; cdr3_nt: TGTGCCATCACCTCTGGGGGAAACTACGAGCAGTACTTC; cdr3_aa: CAITSGGNYEQYF
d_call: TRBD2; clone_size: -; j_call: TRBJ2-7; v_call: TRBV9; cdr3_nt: TGTGCCAGCAGCGCCGCCCCTAGCGGTGCCTACGAGCAGTACTTC; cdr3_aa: CASSAAPSGAYEQYF
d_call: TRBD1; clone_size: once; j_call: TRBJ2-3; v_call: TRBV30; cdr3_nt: TGTGCCTGGAGGGGGACAGGGGTTTCCTTTTCGCAGTATTTT; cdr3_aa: CAWRGTGVSFSQYF
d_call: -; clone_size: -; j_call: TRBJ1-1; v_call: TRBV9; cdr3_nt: TGTGCCAGCAGCGTAGTGGATAACACTGAAGCTTTCTTT; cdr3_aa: CASSVVDNTEAFF
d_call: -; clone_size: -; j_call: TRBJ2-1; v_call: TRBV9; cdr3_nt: TGTGCCAGCAGCGCCCTCGGCGGCTCCCTAAACAATGAGCAGTTCTTC; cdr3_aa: CASSALGGSLNNEQFF
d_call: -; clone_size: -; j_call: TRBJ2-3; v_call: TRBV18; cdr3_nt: TGTGCCAGCTCACCGGATCTATTAACCACAGATACGCAGTATTTT; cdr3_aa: CASSPDLLTTDTQYF
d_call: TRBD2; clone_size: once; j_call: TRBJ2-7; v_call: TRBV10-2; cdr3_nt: TGCGCCAGCAGTGAGTCAGCGGGAATGTACGAGCAGTACTTC; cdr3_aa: CASSESAGMYEQYF
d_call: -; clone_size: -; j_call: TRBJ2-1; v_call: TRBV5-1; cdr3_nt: TGCGCCAGCAGCTTGCCGGGGGCGGGGGATGAGCAGTTCTTC; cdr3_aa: CASSLPGAGDEQFF
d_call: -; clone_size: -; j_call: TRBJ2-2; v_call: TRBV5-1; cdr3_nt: TGCGCCAGCACCCCCTTACCTGGTCGTATCGGGGAGCTGTTTTTT; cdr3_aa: CASTPLPGRIGELFF
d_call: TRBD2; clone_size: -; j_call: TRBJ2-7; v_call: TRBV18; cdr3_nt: TGTGCCAGCTCACCTCTAGCGGACCATATCGGGTACGAGCAGTACTTC; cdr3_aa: CASSPLADHIGYEQYF
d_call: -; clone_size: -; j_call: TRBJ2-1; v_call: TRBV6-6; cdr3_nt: TGTGCCAGCAGCCCCGGCCTTTGGGTTGAGCAGTTCTTC; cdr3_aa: CASSPGLWVEQFF
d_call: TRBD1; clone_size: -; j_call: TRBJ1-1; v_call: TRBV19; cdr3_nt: TGTGCCAGTAGTGGGGGACAGGGGGCCTATACTGAAGCTTTCTTT; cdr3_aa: CASSGGQGAYTEAFF
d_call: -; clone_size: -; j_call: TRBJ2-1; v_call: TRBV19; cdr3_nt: TGTGCCAGTAGGGCTAGCTCCTACAATGAGCAGTTCTTC; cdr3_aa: CASRASSYNEQFF
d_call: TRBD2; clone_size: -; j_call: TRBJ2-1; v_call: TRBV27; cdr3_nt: TGTGCCAGCAGTCACTCATCCGGGACTAGCTCCTACAATGAGCAGTTCTTC; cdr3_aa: CASSHSSGTSSYNEQFF